Following are 22 T cell receptor beta chains from one sample sequenced in a study of blood T cell repertoires in COVID-19. Only in-frame clones appear in the TCRdb table, and some are missing; sequencing was by immunoSEQ multiplex PCR. The sample contains 80,000 or so clones, approximately 81% of which appear only once. The sequenced sample consisted of peripheral blood. All receptors derive from an elderly woman with acute or convalescent COVID-19.

This clone was seen once. CDR3 nucleotides: TGTGCCACCAGTGATGGGAGGGATGGGGCCAACGTCCTGACTTTC. Its protein is CATSDGRDGANVLTF. This chain joins TRBV24-1 and TRBJ2-6, with 7 bases that match TRBD2. From germline, CDR1 is KGHDR and CDR2 SFDVKD. CDR3 length equals 15 residues. Unmatched junction bases numbered 1, after V lost 3 bases and J lost 3 bases.

The chain is built from TRBV11-3 and TRBJ2-1; 10 bases map to TRBD1. Trimming removed 5 bases from V and 9 bases from J; junction bases left unmatched: 7. The germline CDR1 and CDR2 sequences are SGHNT and YENEEA. The CDR3 is made up of 14 amino acids. The chain's CDR3 is CASSERTGGIEQFF. Written as DNA, the CDR3 is TGTGCCAGCAGCGAAAGGACAGGGGGTATTGAGCAGTTCTTC.

As DNA, the CDR3 is TGCGCCAGCAGCTTGGTGGCAGGGAACACTGAAGCTTTCTTT. This encodes CASSLVAGNTEAFF. V gene TRBV5-1 combines with J gene TRBJ1-1; D uncertain. Germline CDR1 is SGHRS and CDR2 is YFSETQ. The CDR3 loop spans 14 amino acids. V was shortened by 0 bases and J by 1 base, with 7 bases between the two germline ends.

The V gene is TRBV30, the J gene TRBJ1-2; D possibly corresponds to TRBD1 (5 bases). The germline V gene has CDR1 GTSNPN and CDR2 SVGIG (reference sequence). Trimming left V 2 bases short and J 2 bases short, with 15 bases between. The CDR3 contains 15 residues. The CDR3 sequence: CAWSPLGGMNYGYTF. The CDR3 nucleotides are TGTGCCTGGAGTCCCTTGGGGGGGATGAACTATGGCTACACCTTC.

This clone was observed a few times. This chain joins TRBV7-2 and TRBJ1-2; no definite D call. This CDR3 spans 14 amino acids. Germline CDR1 SGHTA, CDR2 FQGNSA. Deletions cut 4 bases from V and 0 bases from J, with 9 bases between. CDR3: CASSSSHANYGYTF. The CDR3 DNA reads as TGTGCCAGCAGCTCGTCACACGCTAACTATGGCTACACCTTC.

The chain carries TRBV5-1 and TRBJ2-2, with 7 bases matching TRBD1. Germline values: CDR1 SGHRS, CDR2 YFSETQ. Trimming took 5 bases from V and 1 from J; bases not matched to a gene: 5. The CDR3 has 15 amino acids. In nucleotides, the CDR3 is TGCGCCAGCAGACAGGGGCAGGAGAACACCGGGGAGCTGTTTTTT. Protein product: CASRQGQENTGELFF. Full variable domain (outside the CDR3, taken from reference TRBV5-1 and TRBJ2-2): KAGVTQTPRYLIKTRGQQVTLSCSPISGHRSVSWYQQTPGQGLQFLFEYFSETQRNKGNFPGRFSGRQFSNSRSEMNVSTLELGDSALYLCASRQGQENTGELFFGEGSRLTVL.

The gene calls are TRBV5-4 and TRBJ2-7, with TRBD2 matching 7 bases. Trimming cost V 0 bases and J 3 bases; bases outside gene matches: 12. The germline CDR1 and CDR2 sequences are SGHNT and YYREEE (reference sequence). CDR3 length: 17 residues. Here the CDR3 DNA reads TGTGCCAGCAGCTTGGCGAAGGGTGGGGGGGGAAGCTACGAGCAGTACTTC. Translation: CASSLAKGGGGSYEQYF.

This sequence joins TRBV6-2 or TRBV6-3 and TRBJ2-7; TRBD1 agrees at 10 bases. CDR3 size: 14 residues. Germline-derived CDR1 and CDR2 are MNHEY and SVGEGT. The ends lost 4 bases at V and 6 bases at J; junction bases unmatched: 6. CDR3 protein: CASSFGTGEGEQYF. CDR3 nucleotides: TGTGCCAGCAGTTTCGGGACAGGGGAAGGCGAGCAGTACTTC.

The V and J genes are TRBV6-5 and TRBJ1-5, with TRBD1 matching 9 bases. V was clipped by 4 bases and J by 9 bases; unmatched bases: 13. CDR1 is MNHEY, CDR2 SVGAGI, per germline. The CDR3 sequence is 16 residues long. The CDR3 region has the DNA TGTGCCAGCAGTTCGTCCCGGGGGACAGGGCCCCGGCCCCAGCATTTT. Encoded protein: CASSSSRGTGPRPQHF.

The chain combines TRBV4-1 with TRBJ2-1; TRBD1 matches 7 bases. V gave up 3 bases and J gave up 5 bases; unmatched junction bases: 4. In germline, CDR1 is MGHRA, CDR2 YSYEKL. The CDR3 spans 14 residues. CDR3 nucleotide sequence: TGCGCCAGCAGCCACGGACAGGTCAACAATGAGCAGTTCTTC. It translates to CASSHGQVNNEQFF.

The V and J genes are TRBV30 and TRBJ2-7; D is undetermined. V lost 3 bases to trimming and J lost 6 bases, with 12 bases between them. Per the germline V gene, CDR1 is GTSNPN and CDR2 is SVGIG (reference sequence). The CDR3 has 12 amino acids. CDR3 nucleotide sequence: TGTGCCTGGAGCTTCACATCGCTCGAGCAGTACTTC. Its translation is CAWSFTSLEQYF.

The chain has TRBV5-1 and TRBJ1-3, with a tentative D call TRBD1 (5 bases). The germline V gene encodes CDR1 SGHRS and CDR2 YFSETQ. V lost 0 bases to trimming and J lost 2 bases, with 6 bases between them. The CDR3 has 14 amino acids. CDR3 sequence: CASSLDRTGNTIYF. DNA of the CDR3: TGCGCCAGCAGCTTGGACAGGACTGGAAACACCATATATTTT. Full variable domain (outside the CDR3, taken from reference TRBV5-1 and TRBJ1-3): KAGVTQTPRYLIKTRGQQVTLSCSPISGHRSVSWYQQTPGQGLQFLFEYFSETQRNKGNFPGRFSGRQFSNSRSEMNVSTLELGDSALYLCASSLDRTGNTIYFGEGSWLTVV.

In its sample, this clone was seen once. The chain carries TRBV3-1 (or the pseudogene TRBV3-2) and TRBJ1-4, with TRBD1 identical over 7 bases. The CDR3 covers 16 residues. V shed 3 bases and J 4 bases; nucleotides not matched to a gene: 8. From germline, CDR1 is LGHDT and CDR2 YNNKEL (reference sequence). The CDR3 DNA sequence: TGTGCCAGCAGCCATCACCCCGGGACAGTTAATGAAAAACTGTTTTTT. Translating gives CASSHHPGTVNEKLFF.

This clone appeared once. The chain employs TRBV2 and TRBJ1-1; the match to TRBD1 covers 8 bases. The CDR3 covers 15 residues. Trimming removed 4 bases from V and 2 bases from J; junction bases left unmatched: 6. CDR1 and CDR2 from the germline V gene are SNHLY and FYNNEI. CDR3: CASSGQGLINTEAFF. The CDR3 DNA reads TGTGCCAGCAGTGGACAGGGGCTCATTAACACTGAAGCTTTCTTT.

This clone was seen once. The DNA for the CDR3 is TGTGCCAGCAGTGTAAACCGGGGTGAAGCTTTCTTT. This gives the protein CASSVNRGEAFF. The chain recombines TRBV28 with TRBJ1-1; D call uncertain. V was trimmed by 5 bases and J by 7 bases, leaving 11 bases between them. CDR1 and CDR2 from the germline V gene are MDHEN and SYDVKM. The CDR3 length is 12 residues.

The gene calls are TRBV11-3 and TRBJ1-3, with D possibly TRBD1 on 5 matching bases. There are 14 residues in the CDR3. Trimming took off 5 bases at V and 4 bases at J, with 12 bases between the two ends. Germline CDR1 reads SGHNT; CDR2 reads YENEEA. Here the CDR3 DNA reads TGTGCCAGCAGCCGGGGGGACGCCGGAAACACCATATATTTT. Protein sequence: CASSRGDAGNTIYF.

This rearrangement joins TRBV9 to TRBJ2-1, with D maybe TRBD2 (5 bases). Germline V gene data show CDR1 as SGDLS and CDR2 as YYNGEE. The CDR3 length is 15 residues. Trimming removed 0 bases at V and 4 bases at J, with 11 bases between. CDR3 sequence (DNA): TGTGCCAGCAGCGTAGACAGCGGTAATTACAATGAGCAGTTCTTC. Protein product: CASSVDSGNYNEQFF.

This clone was detected a few times. The V call is TRBV20-1, the J call TRBJ2-3; D uncertain. CDR1 and CDR2 (germline): DFQATT, SNEGSKA (reference sequence). This CDR3 region has 12 residues. V was pared by 3 bases and J by 6 bases, with 10 bases between. The CDR3 is CSASLTEDTQYF. The CDR3 region has the DNA TGCAGTGCTAGTCTAACAGAGGATACGCAGTATTTT.

V is TRBV4-3 and J is TRBJ2-2, with TRBD1 identical over 7 bases. The CDR3 runs to 16 residues. The trim removed 3 bases at V and 4 bases at J, leaving 8 bases unmatched. In germline, CDR1 is LGHNA, CDR2 YSLEER. CDR3 DNA: TGCGCCAGCAGCCAGGCTGACAGGGCGCGCACCGGGGAGCTGTTTTTT. Translating gives CASSQADRARTGELFF.

V is TRBV19 and J is TRBJ1-5, with D tentatively TRBD1 (5 bases). V lost 1 base, J lost 6 bases, and 7 bases lay in between. From germline, CDR1 is LNHDA and CDR2 SQIVND (reference sequence). The CDR3 has 13 residues. In DNA, the CDR3 is TGTGCCAGTAGTATAGTGGGGGGTCAGCCCCAGCATTTT. Its translation: CASSIVGGQPQHF. Full variable domain (rest looked up from reference TRBV19 and TRBJ1-5): DGGITQSPKYLFRKEGQNVTLSCEQNLNHDAMYWYRQDPGQGLRLIYYSQIVNDFQKGDIAEGYSVSREKKESFPLTVTSAQKNPTAFYLCASSIVGGQPQHFGDGTRLSIL.

The J gene is TRBJ2-7, the V gene TRBV7-3; 9 bases agree with TRBD1. The CDR3 is made up of 15 amino acids. The V segment lost 5 bases and the J segment 2 bases; nucleotides outside the gene matches: 7. Germline loops: CDR1 SGHTA, CDR2 FQGTGA. CDR3 amino acids: CASSRTGDEAYEQYF. CDR3 nucleotides: TGTGCCAGCAGCCGGACAGGGGACGAAGCCTACGAGCAGTACTTC.

V gene TRBV24-1 combines with J gene TRBJ2-3, with a tentative D call TRBD1 (6 bases). The CDR3 runs 20 residues. Trimming took off 3 bases at V and 0 bases at J, with 24 bases between the two ends. Germline V lookup: CDR1 KGHDR, CDR2 SFDVKD. CDR3 in DNA: TGTGCCACCAGTGATCCGTCTTTCGACCAGGGGTCTACTAGCACAGATACGCAGTATTTT. Translation: CATSDPSFDQGSTSTDTQYF.